The present T cell receptor (beta chain) was sequenced within a study of OX40 agonist ivuxolimab in advanced cancers. The repertoire was sequenced with immunoSEQ multiplex PCR; TCRdb's copy has only in-frame clones and lacks some. The table includes roughly 28,000 clones, 75% to 85% detected once. This CDR3 spans 17 amino acids. V was pared by 4 bases and J by 2 bases, with 7 bases of the junction left unmatched. Germline CDR1 and CDR2: SGHVS and FNYEAQ. The receptor's source is an adult with an advanced solid tumor such as melanoma, head and neck, liver or kidney cancer. This specimen consisted of CD4+ or CD8+ T cells sorted from blood, obtained in a trial of the OX40 agonist ivuxolimab. V and J are TRBV7-6 and TRBJ2-3; 12 nucleotides line up with TRBD2. In nucleotides, the CDR3 is TGTGCCAGCAGCTCATGGACTAGCGGGACCCACACAGATACGCAGTATTTT. It translates to CASSSWTSGTHTDTQYF.